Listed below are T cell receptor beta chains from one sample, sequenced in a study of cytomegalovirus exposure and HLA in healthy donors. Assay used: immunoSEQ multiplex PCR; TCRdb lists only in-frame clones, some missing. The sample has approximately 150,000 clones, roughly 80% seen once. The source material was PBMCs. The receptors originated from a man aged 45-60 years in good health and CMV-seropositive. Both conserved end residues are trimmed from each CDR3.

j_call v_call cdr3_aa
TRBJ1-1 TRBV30 AWKNELMNTEAF
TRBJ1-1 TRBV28 ASSLRQQNTEAF
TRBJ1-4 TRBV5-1 ASSLEVSGYLF
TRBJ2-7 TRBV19 ASSDRATYEQY
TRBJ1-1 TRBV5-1 ASSADSMNTEAF
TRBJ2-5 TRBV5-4 ASSWGLAVQETQY
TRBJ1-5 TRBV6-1 ASSWDRGVNQPQH
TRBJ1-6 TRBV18 ASSPPAYNSPLH
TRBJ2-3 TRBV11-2 ASSLVPSASTDTQY
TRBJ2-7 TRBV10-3 AITGTGTGRNEQY
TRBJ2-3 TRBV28 ASSFAAGVTDTQY
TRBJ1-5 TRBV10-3 AISEGAQGQPQH
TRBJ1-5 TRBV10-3 AISELMDNYSNQPQH
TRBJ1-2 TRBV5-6 ASSLGQNYGYT
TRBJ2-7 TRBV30 AWSGYSPYEQY
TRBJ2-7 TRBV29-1 SVASPYEQY